What follows are 21 T cell receptor beta chains derived from one specimen sequenced in a study of Ad26.COV2.S vaccination and SARS-CoV-2 variants. TCRdb's table, derived via immunoSEQ multiplex PCR, lists solely in-frame clones and lacks some. The table has 360,000 or so clones, roughly 84% seen once; the top ten hold 3.4%. The treatment here: about 20 received Ad26.COV2.S at low or high dose, single or two shots; roughly five received placebo; per-sample allocation not given. Sampling occurred on day 63 after the first vaccine or placebo injection. Sequences were derived from peripheral blood, sampled in a trial of Ad26.COV2.S vaccine versus placebo. Every receptor here comes from a person between 18 and 60 years old who received the Ad26.COV2.S COVID-19 vaccine or a placebo.

The chain joins TRBV7-2 to TRBJ2-5, with 8 positions matching TRBD2. V shed 0 bases, J shed 5 bases, and the junction held 5 bases outside the gene matches. CDR3 size: 15 residues. The germline CDR1 and CDR2 sequences are SGHTA and FQGNSA. CDR3 loop: CASSLAIAGRETQYF. Written as DNA, the CDR3 is TGTGCCAGCAGCTTAGCGATAGCGGGACGGGAGACCCAGTACTTC.

This chain links TRBV14 with TRBJ2-1; 13 nucleotides match TRBD2. The CDR3 sequence is 15 residues long. CDR1 is SGHDN and CDR2 is FVKESK in the germline V gene. V shed 4 bases, J shed 6 bases, and the junction held 3 bases outside the gene matches. CDR3 region: CASSPGLAGSNEQFF. In nucleotides, the CDR3 is TGTGCCAGCAGCCCGGGACTAGCGGGGTCCAATGAGCAGTTCTTC.

The chain is built from TRBV4-1 and TRBJ2-7; possible D gene TRBD2, 5 bases. Germline V gives CDR1 MGHRA, CDR2 YSYEKL. The CDR3 extends over 15 amino acids. V lost 3 bases and J lost 5, with 17 bases in between. The CDR3, as DNA: TGCGCCAGCAGCCACTTCCTAGCTGAGGAGAACGAGCAGTACTTC. It is translated as CASSHFLAEENEQYF.

This rearrangement joins TRBV7-9 to TRBJ2-2; 8 positions match TRBD1. The CDR3 runs 14 residues. Germline assignment: CDR1 SEHNR and CDR2 FQNEAQ (reference sequence). V was pared by 1 base and J by 5 bases, with 0 bases of the junction left unmatched. CDR3 region: CASSLGTGTGELFF. Written as DNA, the CDR3 is TGTGCCAGCAGCTTAGGGACAGGGACCGGGGAGCTGTTTTTT.

The V gene is TRBV6-1, the J gene TRBJ1-1; D remains unclear. Trimming removed 5 bases at V and 1 base at J, with 11 bases between. CDR1 and CDR2 (germline): MNHNS, SASEGT. The CDR3 contains 14 residues. This chain's CDR3 is CASSFLERNTEAFF. CDR3 in DNA: TGTGCCAGCAGTTTTCTGGAGCGGAACACTGAAGCTTTCTTT.

This rearrangement joins TRBV4-1 to TRBJ1-5; no reliable D call. Trimming cost V 0 bases and J 4 bases, with 7 bases left between them. CDR1 is MGHRA and CDR2 is YSYEKL in the germline V gene. This CDR3 contains 14 residues. This CDR3 is CASSQDTRNQPQHF. The CDR3 DNA follows: TGCGCCAGCAGCCAAGACACTCGGAATCAGCCCCAGCATTTT.

The chain recombines TRBV7-3 with TRBJ2-5, with D unresolved. Trimming stripped 2 bases from V and 5 bases from J, with 15 bases between. Per the germline V gene, CDR1 is SGHTA and CDR2 is FQGTGA. The CDR3 is 15 amino acids. The CDR3 reads CASSLWHTKGETQYF. The CDR3 bases are TGTGCCAGCAGCTTATGGCACACCAAAGGGGAGACCCAGTACTTC.

The chain carries TRBV6-1 and TRBJ1-4; D might be TRBD1 (5 bases). CDR3 size: 19 residues. V lost 3 bases and J 5 bases, leaving 25 bases between the germline ends. CDR1 is MNHNS, CDR2 SASEGT, per germline. CDR3 DNA sequence: TGTGCCAGCAGTGATAATGGCTTGGGGACGTTTCTGGTAAATGAAAAACTGTTTTTT. It translates to CASSDNGLGTFLVNEKLFF.

CDR3: CASSPQLGRGALVDEQFF. DNA for the CDR3: TGTGCCAGCAGCCCACAACTCGGGCGGGGGGCGTTGGTCGATGAGCAGTTCTTC. The J gene is TRBJ2-1, the V gene TRBV21-1; the D call TRBD2 from the table was never checked on the DNA. TRBV21-1 constitutes a pseudogene. This CDR3 contains 18 residues.

This clone is a singleton in its sample. This chain uses TRBV7-9 with TRBJ2-7; D is perhaps TRBD1 (5 bases). V was shortened by 0 bases and J by 5 bases, with 11 bases between the two germline ends. The CDR3 has 14 amino acids. Germline V gene sequence: CDR1 SEHNR, CDR2 FQNEAQ (reference sequence). DNA for the CDR3: TGTGCCAGCAGCTTAGCGACAGTTTTTAACGAGCAGTACTTC. Translating it yields CASSLATVFNEQYF.

In this sample, this clone turned up once. The chain joins TRBV3-1 (or the pseudogene TRBV3-2) to TRBJ2-1; no clear D. The CDR3 contains 14 residues. V was trimmed by 1 base and J by 5 bases, leaving 9 bases between them. Germline V gene sequence: CDR1 LGHDT, CDR2 YNNKEL (reference sequence). The CDR3 reads CASSQVASHNEQFF. Here the CDR3 DNA reads TGTGCCAGCAGCCAAGTCGCTAGTCACAATGAGCAGTTCTTC.

The chain joins TRBV19 to TRBJ1-2; D might be TRBD1 (6 bases). The V and J ends lost 6 bases and 1 base respectively, with 21 bases between them. Germline V gene sequence: CDR1 LNHDA, CDR2 SQIVND (reference sequence). This CDR3 is 17 amino acids long. The CDR3: CASRRRDNLIDNYGYTF. For the CDR3, the DNA is TGTGCCAGTAGAAGACGGGACAACTTAATCGATAACTATGGCTACACCTTC.

On this clone: Other DNA sequences in the sample encode the same CDR3. This chain links TRBV2 with TRBJ2-7; D is ambiguous. Germline CDR1 SNHLY, CDR2 FYNNEI. V was shortened by 4 bases and J by 4 bases, with 8 bases between the two germline ends. CDR3 length equals 12 residues. CDR3 DNA: TGTGCCAGCAGTGTAGGTCCATACGAGCAGTACTTC. Its translation is CASSVGPYEQYF.

The chain is built from TRBV29-1 and TRBJ1-1; no firm D call. Trimming took off 4 bases at V and 5 bases at J, with 8 bases between the two ends. Germline CDR1 is SQVTM and CDR2 is ANQGSEA. The CDR3 spans 11 residues. This CDR3 is CSVGDRTEAFF. CDR3 nucleotides: TGCAGCGTTGGTGATAGGACTGAAGCTTTCTTT. Full variable domain (outside the CDR3, taken from reference TRBV29-1 and TRBJ1-1): SAVISQKPSRDICQRGTSLTIQCQVDSQVTMMFWYRQQPGQSLTLIATANQGSEATYESGFVIDKFPISRPNLTFSTLTVSNMSPEDSSIYLCSVGDRTEAFFGQGTRLTVV.

This chain uses TRBV4-3 with TRBJ2-3; D uncertain. Germline V gene lookup returns CDR1 LGHNA and CDR2 YSLEER. V shed 4 bases and J shed 3 bases, with 8 bases lying between them. This CDR3 comprises 13 residues. DNA of the CDR3: TGCGCCAGCAGCCCTGGTGAAACAGATACGCAGTATTTT. As protein: CASSPGETDTQYF.

This clone was seen once. This chain uses TRBV6-2 or TRBV6-3 with TRBJ2-1; D is perhaps TRBD1 or TRBD2 (5 bases each). The V end was cut by 2 bases, the J end by 4 bases, with 15 bases between. The germline V gene has CDR1 MNHEY and CDR2 SVGEGT. CDR3 size: 16 residues. The CDR3 is CASSYRDAKDYNEQFF. CDR3 sequence (DNA): TGTGCCAGCAGTTACCGGGACGCCAAGGATTACAATGAGCAGTTCTTC.

This CDR3 reads CASSYLQGTYNEQFF. CDR3 coding DNA: TGTGCCAGCAGTTACCTCCAGGGAACCTACAATGAGCAGTTCTTC. V usage is TRBV6-5 and J usage is TRBJ2-1; the D gene is possibly TRBD1 (5 bases). Trimming took off 2 bases at V and 2 bases at J, with 10 bases between the two ends. Germline V lookup: CDR1 MNHEY, CDR2 SVGAGI. There are 15 residues in the CDR3.

In regard to this clone: Other DNA sequences of this sample code for an identical CDR3. The J gene is TRBJ1-1, the V gene TRBV5-1, with a possible D match to TRBD1 (6 bases). The V gene lost 0 bases and the J gene lost 0 bases, with 9 bases spanning the gap. Germline values: CDR1 SGHRS, CDR2 YFSETQ. The CDR3 totals 15 residues. The CDR3 loop reads CASSLVGGMNTEAFF. The CDR3, as DNA: TGCGCCAGCAGCTTGGTTGGGGGCATGAACACTGAAGCTTTCTTT. The variable domain in full, completed from reference TRBV5-1 and TRBJ1-1, reads KAGVTQTPRYLIKTRGQQVTLSCSPISGHRSVSWYQQTPGQGLQFLFEYFSETQRNKGNFPGRFSGRQFSNSRSEMNVSTLELGDSALYLCASSLVGGMNTEAFFGQGTRLTVV.

J is TRBJ2-3 and V is TRBV27, with no clear D. Trimming shortened V by 2 bases and J by 1 base, and 7 bases separated the two germline ends. Germline CDR1 reads MNHEY; CDR2 reads SMNVEV (reference sequence). The CDR3 runs 14 residues. CDR3 bases: TGTGCCAGCAGTTTAATAGCTGGCACAGATACGCAGTATTTT. Its translation is CASSLIAGTDTQYF.

The V call is TRBV7-3, the J call TRBJ1-1; 9 nucleotides align to TRBD1. The CDR3 spans 14 residues. The germline CDR1 and CDR2 sequences are SGHTA and FQGTGA. V lost 4 bases to trimming and J lost 6 bases; unmatched junction nucleotides: 6. The CDR3: CASSSEGQGAEAFF. The CDR3 DNA sequence: TGTGCCAGCAGCTCTGAGGGACAGGGCGCTGAAGCTTTCTTT.

The chain links TRBV19 to TRBJ2-7; 13 bases are shared with TRBD2. The V gene end was trimmed by 5 bases and the J gene end by 1 base; junction bases not matched to a gene: 8. The CDR3 is 17 amino acids. The germline V gene encodes CDR1 LNHDA and CDR2 SQIVND (reference sequence). Here the CDR3 DNA reads TGTGCCAGTAGTCCAGGACTAGCGGGGGCCCCTTCCTACGAGCAGTACTTC. Translating it yields CASSPGLAGAPSYEQYF.